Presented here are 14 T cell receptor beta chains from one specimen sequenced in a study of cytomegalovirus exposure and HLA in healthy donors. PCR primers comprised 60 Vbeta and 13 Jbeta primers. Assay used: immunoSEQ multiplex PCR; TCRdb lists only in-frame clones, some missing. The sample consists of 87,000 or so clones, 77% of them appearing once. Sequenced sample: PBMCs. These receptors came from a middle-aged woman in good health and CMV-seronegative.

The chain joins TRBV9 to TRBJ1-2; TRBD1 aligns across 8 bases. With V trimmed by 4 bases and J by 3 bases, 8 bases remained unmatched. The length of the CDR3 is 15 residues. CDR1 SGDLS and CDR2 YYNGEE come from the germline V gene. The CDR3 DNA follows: TGTGCCAGCAGCAAATCAGGGGGCGCGGACTATGGCTACACCTTC. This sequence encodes CASSKSGGADYGYTF.

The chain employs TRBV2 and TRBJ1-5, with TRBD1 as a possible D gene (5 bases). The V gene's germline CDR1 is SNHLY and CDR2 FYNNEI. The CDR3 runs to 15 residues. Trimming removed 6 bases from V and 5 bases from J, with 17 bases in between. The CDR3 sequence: CASRRQIGEDQPQHF. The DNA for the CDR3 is TGTGCCAGCAGGCGACAGATTGGAGAGGATCAGCCCCAGCATTTT.

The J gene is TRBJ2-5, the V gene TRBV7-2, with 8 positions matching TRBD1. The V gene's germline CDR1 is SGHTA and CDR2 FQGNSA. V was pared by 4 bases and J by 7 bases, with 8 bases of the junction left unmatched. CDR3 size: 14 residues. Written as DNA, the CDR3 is TGTGCCAGCAGCTCCAGGACAGGGTCGGGGACCCAGTACTTC. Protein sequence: CASSSRTGSGTQYF.

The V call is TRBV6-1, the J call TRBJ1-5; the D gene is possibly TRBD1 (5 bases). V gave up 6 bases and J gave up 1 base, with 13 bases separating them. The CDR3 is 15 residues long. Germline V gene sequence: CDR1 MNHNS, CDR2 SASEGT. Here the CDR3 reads CASRLDRLSNQPQHF. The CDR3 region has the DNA TGTGCCAGCAGACTCGACAGATTGAGCAATCAGCCCCAGCATTTT.

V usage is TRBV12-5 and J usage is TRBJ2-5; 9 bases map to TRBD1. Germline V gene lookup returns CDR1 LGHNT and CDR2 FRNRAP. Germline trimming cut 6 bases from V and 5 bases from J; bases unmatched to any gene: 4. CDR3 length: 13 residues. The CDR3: CASGWGQGETQYF. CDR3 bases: TGTGCTAGTGGCTGGGGACAGGGTGAGACCCAGTACTTC.

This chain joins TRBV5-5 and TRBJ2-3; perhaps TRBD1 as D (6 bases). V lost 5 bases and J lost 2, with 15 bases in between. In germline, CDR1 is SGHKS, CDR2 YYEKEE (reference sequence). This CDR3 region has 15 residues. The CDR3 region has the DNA TGTGCCAGCAGTTTGTGGACAGCCTACACAGATACGCAGTATTTT. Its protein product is CASSLWTAYTDTQYF. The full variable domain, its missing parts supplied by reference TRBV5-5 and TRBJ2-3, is DAGVTQSPTHLIKTRGQQVTLRCSPISGHKSVSWYQQVLGQGPQFIFQYYEKEERGRGNFPDRFSARQFPNYSSELNVNALLLGDSALYLCASSLWTAYTDTQYFGPGTRLTVL.

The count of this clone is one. The CDR3: CASSHPMGGGLYNEQFF. The CDR3 DNA reads as TGTGCCAGCAGTCACCCGATGGGCGGGGGGCTCTACAATGAGCAGTTCTTC. The rearrangement joins TRBV25-1 to TRBJ2-1; the match to TRBD2 covers 8 bases. V dropped 5 bases and J dropped 3; count of bases not matched to a gene: 12. The CDR3 length is 17 residues. Germline V gene data show CDR1 as MGHDK and CDR2 as SYGVNS. The complete variable domain, with remaining parts taken from reference TRBV25-1 and TRBJ2-1, reads EADIYQTPRYLVIGTGKKITLECSQTMGHDKMYWYQQDPGMELHLIHYSYGVNSTEKGDLSSESTVSRIRTEHFPLTLESARPSHTSQYLCASSHPMGGGLYNEQFFGPGTRLTVL.

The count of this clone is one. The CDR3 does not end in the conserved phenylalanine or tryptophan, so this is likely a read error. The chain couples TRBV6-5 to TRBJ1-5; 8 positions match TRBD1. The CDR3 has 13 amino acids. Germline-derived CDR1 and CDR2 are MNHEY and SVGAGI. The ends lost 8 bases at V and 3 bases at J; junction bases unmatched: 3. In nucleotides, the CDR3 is TGTGCCAGCCAGGGGGCCCTCAATCAGCCCCAGCATGTT. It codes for CASQGALNQPQHV.

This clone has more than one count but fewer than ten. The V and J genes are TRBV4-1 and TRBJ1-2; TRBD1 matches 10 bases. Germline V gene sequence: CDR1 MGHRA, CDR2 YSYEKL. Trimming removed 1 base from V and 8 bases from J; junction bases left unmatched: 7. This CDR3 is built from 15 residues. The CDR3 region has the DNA TGCGCCAGCAGCCAAGCAGGGACAGGGGATGAAGGCTACACCTTC. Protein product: CASSQAGTGDEGYTF.

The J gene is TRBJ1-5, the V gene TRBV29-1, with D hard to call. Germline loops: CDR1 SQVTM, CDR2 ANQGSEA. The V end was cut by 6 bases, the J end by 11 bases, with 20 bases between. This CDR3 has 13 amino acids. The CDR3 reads CSVEMGCGGAQHF. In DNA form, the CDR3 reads TGCAGCGTCGAAATGGGGTGTGGCGGGGCCCAGCATTTT.

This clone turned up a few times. The CDR3 DNA reads as TGCGCCAGTAGACTCATAGGGGACACCGGGGAGCTGTTTTTT. It codes for CASRLIGDTGELFF. This rearrangement joins TRBV5-1 to TRBJ2-2; a possible D gene is TRBD1 (5 bases). Germline lookup yields CDR1 SGHRS and CDR2 YFSETQ. The V end lost 8 bases, the J end lost 3 bases, and 14 bases lay between the germline ends. The CDR3 is 14 residues long.

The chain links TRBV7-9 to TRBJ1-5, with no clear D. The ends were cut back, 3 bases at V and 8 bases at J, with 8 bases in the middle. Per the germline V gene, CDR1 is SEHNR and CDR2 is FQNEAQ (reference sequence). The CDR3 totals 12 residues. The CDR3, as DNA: TGTGCCAGCAGCTTGGGAGGAGAGCCCCAGCATTTT. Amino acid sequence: CASSLGGEPQHF.

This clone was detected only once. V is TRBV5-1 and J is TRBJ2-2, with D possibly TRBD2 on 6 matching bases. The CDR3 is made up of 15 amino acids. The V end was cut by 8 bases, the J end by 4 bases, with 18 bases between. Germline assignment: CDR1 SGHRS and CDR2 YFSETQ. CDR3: CARDPGLPVTGELFF. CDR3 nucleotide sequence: TGCGCCAGGGACCCGGGACTGCCGGTCACCGGGGAGCTGTTTTTT.

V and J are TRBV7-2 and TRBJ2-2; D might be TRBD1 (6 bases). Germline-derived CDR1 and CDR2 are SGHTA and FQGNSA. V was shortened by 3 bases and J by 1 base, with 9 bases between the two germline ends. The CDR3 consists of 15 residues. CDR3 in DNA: TGTGCCAGCAGCTTGGGCAGGGGGAACACCGGGGAGCTGTTTTTT. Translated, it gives CASSLGRGNTGELFF.